The clone carrying this T cell receptor beta chain was found a few times. Its antigen is as yet unknown. Unique molecular identifiers tagged the TCR beta cDNA libraries. One entry per CDR3 protein, called by TCRdb with MiXCR from the PCR reads. The table lists 700,000 to 900,000 distinct CDR3 sequences, 46% of them singletons. The sample originates from a study of post-analysis software for immune sequencing data. The CDR3 runs 14 residues. The germline V gene has CDR1 DFQATT and CDR2 SNEGSKA (reference sequence). The trim removed 1 base at V and 4 bases at J, leaving 4 bases unmatched. Overall study findings and caveats: A few TRBV segments were significantly more frequent in patients than in controls. TRBV5-6, TRBV5-1 and TRBV20-1 were among these segments.

This rearrangement joins TRBV20-1 to TRBJ1-2, with TRBD1 identical over 9 bases. Sequenced: blood. The TCR sequence derives from a girl between 5 and 17 years old with multiple sclerosis. The CDR3 region has the DNA TGCAGTGCTAGAGGGGGACAGGGACTCTATGGCTACACCTTC. Protein: CSARGGQGLYGYTF.